These 17 T cell receptor beta chains were sequenced from one sample in a study of T-cell reconstitution after alpha-beta-depleted transplantation in children. Construction of the TCRbeta library involved unique molecular identifiers. Each CDR3 protein gets one entry after TCRdb re-called the PCR reads with MiXCR. The sample has 45,000 to 60,000 distinct CDR3 sequences, around half seen once. The source material was peripheral blood, sampled before TCRalphabeta/CD19-depleted stem cell transplant. These receptors were collected from a boy under two years old with SCID, due to receive a stem cell transplant.

A remark on this clonotype: An end of the junction differs from the germline gene, which may be a read error. The chain employs TRBV5-1 and TRBJ2-5; D gene unclear. Germline CDR1 SGHRS, CDR2 YFSETQ. This CDR3 is built from 14 residues. CDR3 sequence reads: CASTLWPTQETQYF. The CDR3 DNA follows: TGCGCCAGCACCTTGTGGCCTACACAAGAGACCCAGTACTTC.

The chain is built from TRBV25-1 and TRBJ2-5, with D unresolved. Trimming took off 1 base at V and 5 bases at J, with 11 bases between the two ends. The CDR3 spans 14 residues. The germline V gene has CDR1 MGHDK and CDR2 SYGVNS. CDR3 loop: CASSEFRVGETQYF. The CDR3 coding sequence is TGTGCCAGCAGTGAATTTAGGGTAGGGGAGACCCAGTACTTC.

This clonotype was counted between two and nine times. This sequence joins TRBV7-2 and TRBJ2-7; a weak D match, TRBD1 (5 bases). The CDR3 has 13 amino acids. Germline V gene data show CDR1 as SGHTA and CDR2 as FQGNSA. Trimming took off 3 bases at V and 3 bases at J, with 9 bases between the two ends. CDR3 in amino acids: CASSFGQGYEQYF. In nucleotides, the CDR3 is TGTGCCAGCAGCTTTGGCCAGGGCTACGAGCAGTACTTC.

This chain joins TRBV11-2 and TRBJ2-2; 13 bases fit TRBD2. This CDR3 region has 16 residues. Germline CDR1 is SGHAT and CDR2 is FQNNGV. The V and J ends lost 4 bases and 6 bases, in that order; junction bases with no gene match: 5. This chain's CDR3 is CASSSRTSGGPGELFF. Written as DNA, the CDR3 is TGTGCCAGCAGCTCCCGGACTAGCGGGGGTCCCGGGGAGCTGTTTTTT.

The chain joins TRBV20-1 to TRBJ2-7; D might be TRBD1 or TRBD2, each matching 5 bases. The germline V and J ends were trimmed by 1 base and 8 bases, with 18 bases remaining between them. The V gene's germline CDR1 is DFQATT and CDR2 SNEGSKA (reference sequence). The CDR3 contains 14 residues. CDR3 coding DNA: TGCAGTGCTAGAGGGACTCAACAGGCTCTGCAGCAGTACTTC. Its translation: CSARGTQQALQQYF.

This rearrangement joins TRBV7-2 to TRBJ1-5, with a weak D call TRBD1 (5 bases). CDR1 is SGHTA and CDR2 is FQGNSA in the germline V gene. There are 15 residues in the CDR3. V was clipped by 1 base and J by 5 bases, with 12 bases between them. CDR3 residues: CASSLVWGTHQPQHF. CDR3 DNA sequence: TGTGCCAGCAGCTTAGTGTGGGGGACTCATCAGCCCCAGCATTTT.

V is TRBV18 and J is TRBJ2-5; 12 bases are a match to TRBD2. Trimming at V came to 6 bases and at J to 5 bases, leaving 7 bases not matched to a gene. In germline, CDR1 is KGHSH, CDR2 LQKENI. The length of the CDR3 is 15 residues. CDR3 amino acids: CASSRRLAGAETQYF. The DNA for the CDR3 is TGTGCCAGCTCCCGCAGACTAGCGGGGGCTGAGACCCAGTACTTC.

The CDR3 here is CASSPGGTQYF. The DNA for the CDR3 is TGTGCCAGCAGTCCAGGGGGTACCCAGTACTTC. The chain carries TRBV6-2 or TRBV6-3 and TRBJ2-5; 7 bases are shared with TRBD1. CDR1 and CDR2 from the germline V gene are MNHEY and SVGEGT. The CDR3 runs to 11 residues. V was clipped by 5 bases and J by 8 bases; unmatched bases: 2.

This clonotype was observed a single time. The rearrangement uses TRBV5-1 and TRBJ1-1; D perhaps matches TRBD1 (5 bases). Germline V gene sequence: CDR1 SGHRS, CDR2 YFSETQ. The V and J ends lost 7 bases and 0 bases respectively, with 13 bases between them. The length of the CDR3 is 14 residues. This chain's CDR3 is CASRGRGMNTEAFF. CDR3 nucleotide sequence: TGCGCCAGCCGCGGACGGGGGATGAACACTGAAGCTTTCTTT.

This clonotype has only a few counts. This chain joins TRBV7-2 and TRBJ1-1, with D unresolved. This CDR3 has 13 residues. The ends were cut back, 2 bases at V and 3 bases at J, with 7 bases in the middle. The germline gives CDR1 SGHTA, CDR2 FQGNSA. CDR3 in DNA: TGTGCCAGCAGCTTATCCGCGGACACTGAAGCTTTCTTT. It yields the protein CASSLSADTEAFF.

This clonotype was detected a few times. The chain uses TRBV7-2 and TRBJ1-4; 8 nucleotides align to TRBD1. The CDR3 loop spans 16 amino acids. The ends lost 2 bases at V and 0 bases at J; junction bases unmatched: 2. CDR1 and CDR2 (germline): SGHTA, FQGNSA. CDR3 amino acids: CASSLPTGATNEKLFF. The CDR3 DNA reads as TGTGCCAGCAGCTTACCGACAGGGGCAACTAATGAAAAACTGTTTTTT.

The chain links TRBV9 to TRBJ2-5; 8 bases are shared with TRBD2. The CDR3 extends over 14 amino acids. J was trimmed by 5 bases and V by 2 bases; bases with no gene match: 5. CDR1 is SGDLS, CDR2 YYNGEE, per germline. CDR3 loop: CASSVSGAGETQYF. The CDR3 nucleotides read TGTGCCAGCAGCGTTAGCGGGGCCGGGGAGACCCAGTACTTC.

This clonotype was detected a few times. The V and J genes are TRBV7-2 and TRBJ2-1; no clear D. Trimming cost V 0 bases and J 4 bases, with 7 bases left between them. Germline loops: CDR1 SGHTA, CDR2 FQGNSA. This CDR3 comprises 14 residues. DNA of the CDR3: TGTGCCAGCAGCTTAGCGCCCGGTTACAATGAGCAGTTCTTC. This sequence encodes CASSLAPGYNEQFF.

This chain joins TRBV6-4 and TRBJ2-2, with 7 bases identical to TRBD1. This CDR3 comprises 18 residues. Germline-derived CDR1 and CDR2 are MRHNA and SNTAGT. The V segment lost 0 bases and the J segment 2 bases; nucleotides outside the gene matches: 9. CDR3 region: CASSDSGWQGDNTGELFF. As DNA, the CDR3 is TGTGCCAGCAGTGACTCGGGGTGGCAGGGGGACAACACCGGGGAGCTGTTTTTT.

This clonotype was recorded at least ten times. This chain joins TRBV7-9 and TRBJ1-1; D may be TRBD1 (6 bases). Per the germline V gene, CDR1 is SEHNR and CDR2 is FQNEAQ (reference sequence). The CDR3 totals 13 residues. V shed 7 bases and J shed 6 bases, with 15 bases lying between them. The CDR3 DNA is TGTGCCAGCACCTCGCAGGGGTTGGCTGAAGCTTTCTTT. It codes for CASTSQGLAEAFF.

This clonotype was counted only a few times. This chain links TRBV28 with TRBJ2-7, with 7 bases that match TRBD1. The CDR3 length is 14 residues. Per germline, CDR1 MDHEN and CDR2 SYDVKM. The CDR3 loop is CASSLSIRAGGLEV. Written as DNA, the CDR3 is TGTGCCAGCAGTTTATCTATCCGGGCAGGGGGTCTTGAAGTC.

The rearrangement joins TRBV7-6 to TRBJ2-1, with TRBD2 as a possible D gene (7 bases). Germline V CDR1 and CDR2: SGHVS, FNYEAQ. The V end lost 1 base, the J end lost 8 bases, and 18 bases lay between the germline ends. This CDR3 region has 16 residues. In DNA form, the CDR3 reads TGTGCCAGCAGCTTAGAAAGAGGGGGGGCCGGGGATGAGCAGTTCTTC. Encoded protein: CASSLERGGAGDEQFF.